Listed here is a single T cell receptor (beta chain). The data were obtained in a study of cytomegalovirus exposure and HLA in healthy donors. The CDR3 has 13 amino acids. V was cut by 4 bases and J by 2 bases, with 8 bases left in between. CDR1 and CDR2 from the germline V gene are MNHEY and SVGAGI. With 60 Vbeta and 13 Jbeta primers, the PCR was carried out. The repertoire was sequenced with immunoSEQ multiplex PCR; TCRdb's copy has only in-frame clones and lacks some. The sample data list about 88,000 clones. The chain employs TRBV6-5 and TRBJ1-2; D is unclear. The TCR sequence derives from a girl under 18 in good health and CMV-seropositive. Source material: PBMCs. This chain's CDR3 is CASSFPGNYGYTF. The CDR3 bases are TGTGCCAGCAGTTTTCCAGGCAACTATGGCTACACCTTC.